The entry that follows covers one TCR beta chain sequence. Its antigen is unidentified. The treatment is: 15 to 20 received Ad26.COV2.S at low or high dose, single or two shots; about 5 received placebo; per-sample allocation not given. It was on day 63 after the first vaccine or placebo injection that samples were taken. These data come from a study of Ad26.COV2.S vaccination and SARS-CoV-2 variants. Study-level results: Non-spike TCR breadth did not differ much between vaccine and placebo recipients.

Germline V gene lookup returns CDR1 GTSNPN and CDR2 SVGIG (reference sequence). Trimming left V 0 bases short and J 5 bases short, with 8 bases between. CDR3 size: 13 residues. Method: immunoSEQ multiplex PCR; TCRdb's copy keeps in-frame clones and lacks some. The sample consists of some 340,000 clones, more than 70% of them appearing once. The chain carries TRBV30 and TRBJ1-5; no reliable D call. The TCR comes from a person between 18 and 59 years old who received the Ad26.COV2.S COVID-19 vaccine or a placebo. The sample here was peripheral blood, taken in a trial of Ad26.COV2.S vaccine versus placebo. The CDR3 spells CAWSVGLDQPQHF. The CDR3 DNA reads TGTGCCTGGAGTGTTGGGCTCGATCAGCCCCAGCATTTT.